The clone carrying this T cell receptor beta chain occurred once. Its antigen is not identified. This specimen belongs to a study of T cell responses to AZD1222 COVID-19 vaccine. Study findings and constraints: Vaccine-related CD4 TCRs covered spike, predominating at 160-218 and 743-854. The sample set comprised mostly white British donors with more females, and clonal diversity was possibly underestimated. Baseline seropositivity occurred in only a handful of AZD1222 recipients. Repertoire collection took place solely once the T cell response had peaked.

Sequenced by immunoSEQ multiplex PCR; TCRdb stores in-frame clones only, minus some. Among 90,000 to 140,000 clones listed, roughly 87% were seen once. V lost 5 bases to trimming and J lost 6 bases, with 15 bases between them. This CDR3 has 14 amino acids. Germline lookup yields CDR1 SGDLS and CDR2 YYNGEE. The chain recombines TRBV9 with TRBJ2-1, with D maybe TRBD2 (6 bases). The TCR sequence derives from an adult who received the AZD1222 COVID-19 vaccine. The sample was peripheral blood, taken 28 days after the second AZD1222 dose. The CDR3 nucleotides read TGTGCCAGCAGTTCCCGACTAGAGGCCAATGAGCAGTTCTTC. As protein: CASSSRLEANEQFF.